Included here is one T cell receptor beta chain sequence, with context. Here immunoSEQ multiplex PCR was the method, and the copy in TCRdb shows in-frame clones only, minus some. This sample yields tens of thousands of clones, of which roughly 79% are seen a single time; roughly 1.7% belongs to the top ten. These data originate in a study of memory CD4+ T cells and cytomegalovirus serostatus. CDR3 length: 15 amino acids. CDR1 and CDR2 (germline): SGHVS, FQNEAQ. Trimming cost V 5 bases and J 6 bases, with 17 bases left between them. Single viable CD3+CD4+CD8-CD45RO+ cells were sorted as the memory CD4+ T cells.

The chain combines TRBV7-8 with TRBJ1-5; maybe TRBD1 (6 bases). Sequencing was performed on memory CD4+ T cells from blood. This clonotype originated in an adult in good health and CMV-seronegative. The CDR3 DNA reads as TGTGCCAGCAGCCCATCGAGGGGGGGCAGTCAGCCCCAGCATTTT. This gives the protein CASSPSRGGSQPQHF.